One and the same sample provided the 17 T cell receptor beta chains below, sequenced in a study of CD8+ T cells in alopecia areata. cDNA reverse transcribed from extracted RNA served as the sequencing template. Measured with immunoSEQ multiplex PCR; TCRdb has only the in-frame clones, and not every one. The table has 100,000 to 150,000 clones, over 60% seen once; the top ten hold 5.7%. Treatment indicated: oral pan-JAK inhibitor, 5-10 mg twice daily. The sequenced sample was CD4+ T cells sorted from blood, obtained at week 4, from a patient treated with tofacitinib. The receptors shown here come from a human donor with alopecia areata.

This clone came up a few times. This rearrangement joins TRBV5-1 to TRBJ1-2; no firm D call. The V and J ends lost 7 bases and 5 bases respectively, with 12 bases between them. Germline V gene data show CDR1 as SGHRS and CDR2 as YFSETQ. The CDR3 is 12 residues long. The CDR3 here is CASSPTGYGYTF. Written as DNA, the CDR3 is TGCGCCAGCTCACCGACGGGGTATGGCTACACCTTC. The complete variable domain, with remaining parts taken from reference TRBV5-1 and TRBJ1-2, reads KAGVTQTPRYLIKTRGQQVTLSCSPISGHRSVSWYQQTPGQGLQFLFEYFSETQRNKGNFPGRFSGRQFSNSRSEMNVSTLELGDSALYLCASSPTGYGYTFGSGTRLTVV.

This clone was found a few times. V gene TRBV23-1 combines with J gene TRBJ2-5; 7 positions match TRBD1. TRBV23-1 carries the ORF label, with uncertain function. Germline trimming cut 9 bases from V and 1 base from J; bases unmatched to any gene: 5. This CDR3 comprises 13 residues. Here the CDR3 DNA reads TGCGCCAGAATTACAGGGGCCCAAGAGACCCAGTACTTC. This codes for CARITGAQETQYF.

The CDR3, as DNA: TGCAGCGTTGAGGGGACAGCCTCCTACGAGCAGTACTTC. Translation: CSVEGTASYEQYF. The chain is built from TRBV29-1 and TRBJ2-7; 7 bases match TRBD1. The CDR3 totals 13 residues. V gave up 3 bases and J gave up 0 bases; unmatched junction bases: 2. The germline gives CDR1 SQVTM, CDR2 ANQGSEA.

This clone turned up a few times. CDR3 protein: CSVERDTGDEQYF. As DNA, the CDR3 is TGCAGCGTTGAACGGGACACCGGGGACGAGCAGTACTTC. The V call is TRBV29-1, the J call TRBJ2-7; perhaps TRBD1 as D (6 bases). Per germline, CDR1 SQVTM and CDR2 ANQGSEA. This CDR3 is built from 13 residues. Trimming shortened V by 2 bases and J by 5 bases, and 13 bases separated the two germline ends.

This chain joins TRBV5-4 and TRBJ2-3; 9 bases align to TRBD2. V lost 4 bases and J lost 0; bases outside the gene matches: 6. The CDR3 loop spans 16 amino acids. CDR1 is SGHNT and CDR2 is YYREEE in the germline V gene (reference sequence). This CDR3 is CASSPGTSQSTDTQYF. CDR3 coding DNA: TGTGCCAGCAGCCCCGGGACTAGCCAAAGCACAGATACGCAGTATTTT.

The gene calls are TRBV7-9 and TRBJ1-2; tentative D call: TRBD1 (5 bases). The CDR3 totals 12 residues. Trimming stripped 5 bases from V and 3 bases from J, with 7 bases between. The germline V gene has CDR1 SEHNR and CDR2 FQNEAQ (reference sequence). CDR3 in DNA: TGTGCCAGCAGCCAGGGCGACTATGGCTACACCTTC. Translated: CASSQGDYGYTF.

In this sample, this clone turned up once. The V gene is TRBV10-3, the J gene TRBJ2-1; TRBD2 agrees at 10 bases. The J segment lost 3 bases and the V segment lost 10 bases, leaving 15 bases of the junction unmatched. Germline V gene lookup returns CDR1 ENHRY and CDR2 SYGVKD. The CDR3 covers 17 residues. The CDR3 nucleotides read TGTGCCACCCTAGCGGGAGAAGGGACGGGGATCTACAATGAGCAGTTCTTC. Protein sequence: CATLAGEGTGIYNEQFF.

The genes are TRBV19 and TRBJ1-5, with D hard to call. Germline V gives CDR1 LNHDA, CDR2 SQIVND (reference sequence). The CDR3 contains 12 residues. The germline V and J ends were trimmed by 0 bases and 6 bases, with 3 bases remaining between them. CDR3 sequence reads: CASSIERQPQHF. The CDR3 DNA is TGTGCCAGTAGTATAGAGCGTCAGCCCCAGCATTTT.

The chain carries TRBV9 and TRBJ1-2; D is unresolved. The germline V gene encodes CDR1 SGDLS and CDR2 YYNGEE. The ends were cut back, 0 bases at V and 0 bases at J, with 12 bases in the middle. The CDR3 runs 16 residues. CDR3 in DNA: TGTGCCAGCAGCGTAGACCCGGGTCAGGCTAACTATGGCTACACCTTC. It codes for CASSVDPGQANYGYTF.

The chain joins TRBV25-1 to TRBJ2-3, with 9 bases that match TRBD2. With V trimmed by 1 base and J by 1 base, 3 bases remained unmatched. The V gene's germline CDR1 is MGHDK and CDR2 SYGVNS. The CDR3 is made up of 16 amino acids. The CDR3 is CASSEFGGRGTDTQYF. The CDR3 DNA reads TGTGCCAGCAGTGAATTCGGCGGGAGGGGCACAGATACGCAGTATTTT.

This clone appeared once. The chain is built from TRBV4-1 and TRBJ2-3; tentative D call: TRBD1 (6 bases). Germline V gene sequence: CDR1 MGHRA, CDR2 YSYEKL. The CDR3 length is 17 residues. Trimming cost V 6 bases and J 4 bases, with 23 bases left between them. In DNA form, the CDR3 reads TGCGCCAGCAGTCCTCCTAACCGGGACACCGTTGCAGATACGCAGTATTTT. Protein product: CASSPPNRDTVADTQYF.

The J gene is TRBJ2-5, the V gene TRBV7-2; TRBD1 aligns across 7 bases. Germline trimming cut 7 bases from V and 1 base from J; bases unmatched to any gene: 9. CDR3 length: 15 residues. Germline V gene sequence: CDR1 SGHTA, CDR2 FQGNSA. CDR3 bases: TGTGCCAGCAACGTCGACAGGGCGACCCAAGAGACCCAGTACTTC. It codes for CASNVDRATQETQYF.

This clone was picked up a small number of times. The chain recombines TRBV7-3 with TRBJ1-2; the D gene is possibly TRBD1 (6 bases). Germline assignment: CDR1 SGHTA and CDR2 FQGTGA. Trimming took off 5 bases at V and 8 bases at J, with 15 bases between the two ends. CDR3 length: 13 residues. Here the CDR3 DNA reads TGTGCCAGCAGCCCATCCAGGGGCTACGGCTACACCTTC. It codes for CASSPSRGYGYTF.

This clone was detected a few times. This chain joins TRBV5-6 and TRBJ1-5; D uncertain. Trimming left V 6 bases short and J 2 bases short, with 15 bases between. The length of the CDR3 is 15 residues. Germline loops: CDR1 SGHDT, CDR2 YYEEEE. Written as DNA, the CDR3 is TGTGCCAGCACCGCTCAAGGACGGGGCAATCAGCCCCAGCATTTT. Its translation: CASTAQGRGNQPQHF.

The rearrangement uses TRBV6-4 and TRBJ2-1, with TRBD2 identical over 8 bases. This CDR3 region has 15 residues. Germline lookup yields CDR1 MRHNA and CDR2 SNTAGT. Trimming took 5 bases from V and 4 from J; bases not matched to a gene: 7. CDR3 DNA sequence: TGTGCCAGCAGTTTAGCGGGAAGGGAATACAATGAGCAGTTCTTC. This gives the protein CASSLAGREYNEQFF.

The chain carries TRBV7-3 and TRBJ1-2; 9 bases agree with TRBD1. CDR3 length: 16 residues. V shed 1 base and J 7 bases; nucleotides not matched to a gene: 10. Germline CDR1 is SGHTA and CDR2 is FQGTGA. The CDR3 protein is CASSLSFPPGQGGYTF. CDR3 coding DNA: TGTGCCAGCAGCTTAAGCTTCCCTCCGGGACAGGGTGGCTACACCTTC. Filled out from reference TRBV7-3 and TRBJ1-2, the complete variable domain reads GAGVSQTPSNKVTEKGKYVELRCDPISGHTALYWYRQSLGQGPEFLIYFQGTGAADDSGLPNDRFFAVRPEGSVSTLKIQRTERGDSAVYLCASSLSFPPGQGGYTFGSGTRLTVV.

The chain employs TRBV7-9 and TRBJ1-2; weak D call: TRBD1 (6 bases). With 7 bases removed from V and 11 bases from J, the gap between germline ends came to 23 bases. This CDR3 is 14 amino acids long. The germline CDR1 and CDR2 sequences are SEHNR and FQNEAQ (reference sequence). DNA of the CDR3: TGTGCCAGCAACCGTGACCTGGCAGGGGCGGGGTACACCTTC. This translates into CASNRDLAGAGYTF.